A single sample is the source of the 10 T cell receptor beta chains below, sequenced in a study of shared clonotypes between healthy human individuals. Repertoires were generated with immunoSEQ multiplex PCR, while TCRdb's copy carries only in-frame clones and drops some. The sample includes about 1,500,000 clones, around 95% seen only once; the top ten take over 1%. The sample was naive CD4+ T cells sorted from blood. Subset specified: CD45RA+ positively selected. The source is a man in his thirties or forties in good health.

J is TRBJ1-2 and V is TRBV30, with 9 nucleotides matching TRBD1. V dropped 8 bases and J dropped 5; count of bases not matched to a gene: 9. Germline V gives CDR1 GTSNPN, CDR2 SVGIG (reference sequence). The CDR3 covers 13 residues. The CDR3 is CAVSTGQGYGYTF. The CDR3 nucleotides are TGTGCCGTTTCAACGGGACAGGGATATGGCTACACCTTC.

J is TRBJ2-3 and V is TRBV7-2, with 12 bases matching TRBD2. Germline loops: CDR1 SGHTA, CDR2 FQGNSA. The V gene end was trimmed by 5 bases and the J gene end by 5 bases; junction bases not matched to a gene: 5. CDR3 length: 15 residues. CDR3 coding DNA: TGTGCCAGCAGCAGGACTAGCGGGACCTTAGATACGCAGTATTTT. Its protein is CASSRTSGTLDTQYF. Full variable domain (outside the CDR3, taken from reference TRBV7-2 and TRBJ2-3): GAGVSQSPSNKVTEKGKDVELRCDPISGHTALYWYRQSLGQGLEFLIYFQGNSAPDKSGLPSDRFSAERTGGSVSTLTIQRTQQEDSAVYLCASSRTSGTLDTQYFGPGTRLTVL.

This sequence joins TRBV27 and TRBJ2-1; tentatively, D is TRBD2 (6 bases). This CDR3 has 17 residues. V lost 5 bases and J lost 0, with 17 bases in between. The V gene's germline CDR1 is MNHEY and CDR2 SMNVEV (reference sequence). The chain's CDR3 is CASSPPRGGISYNEQFF. CDR3 coding DNA: TGTGCCAGCAGTCCCCCCCGGGGAGGAATCTCCTACAATGAGCAGTTCTTC.

The gene calls are TRBV27 and TRBJ1-5; 9 bases line up with TRBD1. V trimming: 6 bases; J trimming: 2 bases; junction bases outside the gene matches: 14. The length of the CDR3 is 18 residues. Germline V gene sequence: CDR1 MNHEY, CDR2 SMNVEV (reference sequence). CDR3 sequence: CASSPKKGTGLRNQPQHF. The CDR3 region has the DNA TGTGCCAGCAGCCCAAAGAAGGGGACAGGGCTTCGCAATCAGCCCCAGCATTTT.

The chain uses TRBV19 and TRBJ2-1; 14 bases are a match to TRBD2. CDR1 is LNHDA and CDR2 is SQIVND in the germline V gene (reference sequence). The V gene end was trimmed by 6 bases and the J gene end by 6 bases; junction bases not matched to a gene: 7. The CDR3 has 16 amino acids. The CDR3 region is CASSPGGLAGANEQFF. CDR3 coding DNA: TGTGCCAGTAGCCCCGGGGGACTAGCGGGGGCCAATGAGCAGTTCTTC.

In DNA, the CDR3 is TGTGCCAGCAGTTTAGTACAAATGGGGAATGAGCAGTTCTTC. Translation: CASSLVQMGNEQFF. V usage is TRBV28 and J usage is TRBJ2-1; D is uncertain. Germline CDR1 reads MDHEN; CDR2 reads SYDVKM. The CDR3 runs to 14 residues. Trimming pared 2 bases from V and 7 bases from J, leaving 12 bases between.

The CDR3 spells CASSHVDRVEAFF. The CDR3 region has the DNA TGTGCCAGCAGCCACGTGGACAGGGTGGAAGCTTTCTTT. The chain recombines TRBV5-5 with TRBJ1-1; 8 positions agree with TRBD1. The CDR3 is 13 amino acids. The junction had 7 bases not matched to a gene; V was cut back by 4 bases and J by 8 bases. Germline V lookup: CDR1 SGHKS, CDR2 YYEKEE (reference sequence). Filled out from reference TRBV5-5 and TRBJ1-1, the complete variable domain reads DAGVTQSPTHLIKTRGQQVTLRCSPISGHKSVSWYQQVLGQGPQFIFQYYEKEERGRGNFPDRFSARQFPNYSSELNVNALLLGDSALYLCASSHVDRVEAFFGQGTRLTVV.

This clone appeared once. V and J are TRBV7-9 and TRBJ2-7; TRBD1 agrees at 7 bases. Germline V gene sequence: CDR1 SEHNR, CDR2 FQNEAQ (reference sequence). After removal of 1 base from V and 6 bases from J, the junction contained 3 bases not matched to a gene. This CDR3 region has 13 residues. CDR3 coding DNA: TGTGCCAGCAGCTTAGAGGGGGCTCGCGAGCAGTACTTC. It is translated as CASSLEGAREQYF.

This clone showed up just a few times. Other DNA sequences in this specimen translate into the identical CDR3. This rearrangement joins TRBV2 to TRBJ2-7; the match to TRBD2 covers 8 bases. The CDR3 loop spans 13 amino acids. Germline trimming cut 6 bases from V and 3 bases from J; bases unmatched to any gene: 4. The germline V gene encodes CDR1 SNHLY and CDR2 FYNNEI. In DNA, the CDR3 is TGTGCCAGCAGAGCAAGCGGGAGCTACGAGCAGTACTTC. This gives the protein CASRASGSYEQYF.

V usage is TRBV4-1 and J usage is TRBJ1-1; no firm D call. CDR1 MGHRA and CDR2 YSYEKL come from the germline V gene. V shed 0 bases and J shed 6 bases, with 20 bases lying between them. The CDR3 runs 17 residues. The CDR3 bases are TGCGCCAGCAGCCAAGAACGTAGGGCAGGCGGCTATCCTGAAGCTTTCTTT. Translated: CASSQERRAGGYPEAFF.